The present T cell receptor (beta chain) was sequenced within a study of shared clonotypes between healthy human individuals (TCRdb year 2020). Context from the whole study: The cohort comprised a couple of women and a few men aged 18 to 49 years. For each donor, CD4 naive and CD4 memory were each run on three plates, CD8 naive on two plates, and CD8 memory on one plate. The study deeply sequenced blood TCR repertoires of several healthy adults to estimate repertoire size and the extent of clonotype sharing between individuals. Libraries were prepared and TCR repertoires were sequenced by different laboratories using diverse techniques, in order to increase sequencing depth and limit assay-specific biases. Per donor, leukapheresis produced somewhere between about 0.8 and 9 billion PBMCs. Paper-wide results and their limitations: Even with the large sequencing depth, rarefaction of the sorted-subset datasets indicated that sequencing was incomplete. The small number of donors limited the genetic and exposure-history diversity represented. Compared with non-shared clonotypes, clonotypes shared by all four sorted-subset donors had higher generation probabilities. Pairwise subsampling led to the expectation that sequencing depth would affect the degree of clonotype sharing among donors. Naive subsets generally had larger estimated clonotype richness than memory subsets did. Sampling was restricted to blood, and TCR repertoires in tissues likely differ from the TCR repertoires found in blood. Around 5.4% of naive CD4, roughly 3.5% of naive CD8, about 2.4% of memory CD4, and 0.4% of memory CD8 clonotypes were shared across several donors.

Of note for this clone: What antigen it recognizes has not been identified. The record has no base qualities; no much larger clone is one base away.

Using the deep immunoSEQ assay, multiplex PCR amplified TCR CDR3 regions from genomic DNA. Genomic DNA extracted from each cell subset was distributed evenly over all wells of several immunoSEQ 96-well plates, and each plate served as one replicate. For sorted subsets, approximately 200 ng of genomic DNA, equivalent to 30,000 or so T cell genomes, went into each replicate PCR. Purified libraries were quantified with a Qubit 3.0 fluorometer, sized on a Bioanalyzer 2100, and re-quantified with the KAPA Library Quantification kit. Every immunoSEQ 96-well plate was sequenced on a dedicated single-read 150-cycle Illumina NextSeq 550 flow cell. On the authors' methods: Because the immunoSEQ output held only junctional sequences and lacked quality scores, the filtering could not match the filtering applied to full-length reads. Sequences were annotated with PyIR, a Python wrapper for IgBLAST v1.9, using IMGT germline references to assign V/J genes and CDR3. Reads were filtered out if the reads had weak V/J assignments (E-value above 1e-6), no CDR3, stop codons, out-of-frame junctions, or ambiguous translated residues. A V3J clonotype was defined by an identical inferred V gene, J gene, and CDR3 amino acid sequence. To compute the percentage overlap between repertoires, the number of shared unique clonotypes was divided by the size of the smaller repertoire. Three approaches were used to assess repertoire richness: RTK rarefaction, the Chao1 estimator, and Recon v2.1 estimates of unobserved clonotypes. Generation probabilities for all TCRbeta clonotypes obtained by the gDNA method from a handful of donors were computed using OLGA. TCRdb carries this immuneACCESS record with in-frame sequences only. Its versions omit some clonotypes, under half of them owing to an unresolved V gene in the studies checked, with the rest unexplained. The V and J calls and clone size come from that table; D and trimming were worked out from the DNA. This sample gives 950,000 to 1,100,000 clones in total; around 76% of them show up just once. The top ten clones comprise approximately 1.3% of the sample.

CDR1 SGHDT and CDR2 YYEEEE were looked up in the germline V gene. The CDR3 runs 11 residues from the cysteine to the phenylalanine. CDR3 DNA is the only sequence kept; it has 33 bases, read in frame from the first base. V sheds 1 base and J sheds 4 bases, leaving 2 bases between their ends. The donors were healthy, HIV-negative adults who had no recently reported acute infections or vaccinations. Every donor was a Caucasian adult residing in Nashville, Tennessee, USA. CD4+ T cells were enriched by magnetic negative selection, after which naive cells were positively selected on CD45RA and the negative fraction was taken as the memory subset. Blood was obtained by leukapheresis, after which PBMCs were separated by Ficoll-Histopaque density gradient centrifugation and cryopreserved in liquid nitrogen vapor phase. Analytical flow cytometry was used to check the purity and quantity of each magnetically sorted T cell population. Genomic DNA was isolated from every sorted fraction and measured by UV absorbance on a Nanodrop 2000c.

The rearrangement combines TRBV5-6 with TRBJ1-1; the D segment cannot be called with confidence. Sequenced sample: memory CD4+ T cells sorted from blood. Reading the label with the study, this specimen's cell subset or site is: CD45RA-negative fraction. The clonotype comes from a man aged 18 to 30 in good health. The bases are TGTGCCAGCAGCTTGAGCACTGAAGCTTTCTTT. This gives the protein CASSLSTEAFF.